This is a list of T cell receptor beta chains from one sample in a study of beta chain features in type 1 diabetes. Assay: immunoSEQ multiplex PCR; the TCRdb copy retains only in-frame clones and omits some. The top ten hold under 0.05% of the sample, which has under 400,000 clones, 15% to 20% seen once. The sequenced sample was naive CD4+ T cells from blood. All receptors come from a woman aged 18-29 years in good health. Both conserved end residues are part of each CDR3. The D gene is left open where the match is weak. The size entry is marked missing in some rows and otherwise reads once, few, many or a size class.

length,D,V,size,J,CDR3,DNA
13,NA,TRBV6-1,few,TRBJ2-5,CASRAGLQETQYF,TGTGCCAGCAGGGCGGGACTGCAAGAGACCCAGTACTTC
11,NA,TRBV7-2,few,TRBJ2-3,CASSPTDTQYF,TGTGCCAGCAGCCCAACAGATACGCAGTATTTT
11,NA,TRBV27,few,TRBJ2-7,CASKGAGRQYF,TGTGCCAGCAAAGGAGCGGGTAGGCAGTACTTC
12,NA,TRBV5-6,NA,TRBJ1-1,CASSRGIEEAFF,TGTGCCAGCAGCCGGGGAATCGAGGAGGCTTTCTTT
15,TRBD1,TRBV13,few,TRBJ1-1,CASSPLGQANTEAFF,TGTGCCAGCAGCCCTTTGGGACAGGCGAACACTGAAGCTTTCTTT
13,TRBD1,TRBV6-5,few,TRBJ1-2,CASSTGANYGYTF,TGTGCCAGCAGCACAGGGGCCAACTATGGCTACACCTTC
13,NA,TRBV5-1,few,TRBJ2-7,CASSLTLSYEQYF,TGCGCCAGCAGCTTGACTTTATCCTACGAGCAGTACTTC
14,TRBD1,TRBV6-5,few,TRBJ1-5,CASRLRTGNQPQHF,TGTGCCAGCAGACTTAGGACAGGGAATCAGCCCCAGCATTTT
15,TRBD1,TRBV5-1,NA,TRBJ1-2,CASSSPGTGDYGYTF,TGCGCCAGCAGCTCCCCCGGGACAGGGGACTATGGCTACACCTTC
14,NA,TRBV10-3,NA,TRBJ2-7,CAIRVDSSSYEQYF,TGTGCCATCAGGGTCGACAGCAGCTCCTACGAGCAGTACTTC
13,TRBD1,TRBV7-3,NA,TRBJ1-1,CASSSRGRTEAFF,TGTGCCAGCAGCTCCAGGGGGAGAACTGAAGCTTTCTTT
12,NA,TRBV5-6,NA,TRBJ2-5,CASSLRGETQYF,TGTGCCAGCAGCTTAAGGGGGGAGACCCAGTACTTC
15,TRBD2,TRBV5-1,few,TRBJ2-3,CASSWGLDKGDTQYF,TGCGCCAGCAGCTGGGGACTAGATAAGGGAGATACGCAGTATTTT
16,TRBD2,TRBV18,few,TRBJ2-3,CASSPPGVAGDHTQYF,TGTGCCAGCTCACCACCAGGGGTAGCGGGAGATCATACGCAGTATTTT
14,TRBD1,TRBV15,NA,TRBJ2-1,CATTRDRGIDEQFF,TGTGCCACCACCCGGGACAGGGGTATAGATGAGCAGTTCTTC
11,NA,TRBV9,NA,TRBJ2-5,CASSSGGTQYF,TGTGCCAGCAGCTCCGGGGGGACCCAGTACTTC
14,TRBD1,TRBV7-9,few,TRBJ2-3,CASSRTGITDTQYF,TGTGCCAGCAGCAGGACAGGTATCACAGATACGCAGTATTTT
17,NA,TRBV13,few,TRBJ2-5,CASSLIHGGQRRETQYF,TGTGCCAGCAGCCTTATCCACGGGGGACAGCGGAGGGAGACCCAGTACTTC
14,NA,TRBV6-5,few,TRBJ1-1,CASSSRVSNTEAFF,TGTGCCAGCAGTTCCAGGGTCTCAAACACTGAAGCTTTCTTT
12,NA,TRBV29-1,NA,TRBJ1-4,CSVQGSGEKLFF,TGCAGCGTTCAGGGGAGTGGCGAAAAACTGTTTTTT